This T cell receptor (beta chain) is from a study of T-cell memory formation after mild COVID-19. Study as a whole: Each donor largely had its own TCR clusters.

Researchers used 5'RACE with constant-segment primers to make TCR alpha and TCR beta cDNA libraries that carry sample barcodes and UMIs. TCRdb passed the 5' RACE reads through MiXCR, listing each CDR3 protein once. The data show around 130,000 distinct CDR3 sequences, about 5.9% seen once. CDR1 is SGHTA and CDR2 is FQGTGA in the germline V gene. The V end lost 3 bases, the J end lost 6 bases, and 9 bases lay between the germline ends. The length of the CDR3 is 13 residues. Sequencing was carried out using PBMCs or a T cell subset sorted from them (not recorded which). The TCR originated in an adult woman who had mild COVID-19 (a few samples of this study predate the infection). Cell type and time point are not known. The rearrangement links TRBV7-3 to TRBJ2-1; D is unclear. CDR3 sequence reads: CASSLSVGNEQFF. As DNA, the CDR3 is TGTGCCAGCAGCTTGAGCGTGGGCAATGAGCAGTTCTTC.